The rows below give T cell receptor beta chains drawn from one sample of a study of cytomegalovirus exposure and HLA in healthy donors. Clones were sequenced by immunoSEQ multiplex PCR, and TCRdb holds only the in-frame ones, with some missing. There are 100,000 to 150,000 clones in the sample; 83% occur only once, and roughly 3.5% lies in the top ten. Sequenced sample: PBMCs. These receptors were collected from a woman aged 40 to 50 in good health and CMV-seropositive. Both conserved end residues are part of each CDR3. Fields, in order: clone size, V gene, J gene, D gene, CDR3 protein, CDR3 DNA. D genes are given only for firm matches. The size entry is marked missing in some rows and otherwise reads once, few, many or a size class.

>NA|TRBV7-2|TRBJ2-3|TRBD2
CASSSGLAGTSTDTQYF
TGTGCCAGCAGCTCGGGACTAGCGGGAACTAGCACAGATACGCAGTATTTT
>NA|TRBV9|TRBJ2-1|NA
CASSARTHYNEQFF
TGTGCCAGCAGCGCACGGACTCATTACAATGAGCAGTTCTTC
>NA|TRBV27|TRBJ2-1|NA
CASSLASYNEQFF
TGTGCCAGCAGTTTGGCTTCTTACAATGAGCAGTTCTTC
>once|TRBV10-3|TRBJ1-1|TRBD1
CAIKTGGVTEAFF
TGTGCCATCAAAACAGGGGGCGTGACAGAAGCTTTCTTT
>NA|TRBV7-9|TRBJ1-2|NA
CASSSIGQYYGYTF
TGTGCCAGCAGCTCCATTGGACAGTACTATGGCTACACCTTC
>once|TRBV19|TRBJ1-5|TRBD1
CASSRQGDGNQPQHF
TGTGCCAGTAGCCGACAGGGGGACGGCAATCAGCCCCAGCATTTT
>NA|TRBV27|TRBJ2-1|TRBD2
CASSLRFGLAGASSYNEQFF
TGTGCCAGCAGTTTAAGGTTCGGACTAGCGGGGGCGAGCTCCTACAATGAGCAGTTCTTC
>NA|TRBV7-8|TRBJ1-5|NA
CASSLGRETVRPQHF
TGTGCCAGCAGCTTAGGCAGGGAAACAGTGCGGCCCCAGCATTTT
>NA|TRBV9|TRBJ2-2|NA
CASSVARLTTTNTGELFF
TGTGCCAGCAGCGTAGCTCGCTTGACTACCACGAACACCGGGGAGCTGTTTTTT
>NA|TRBV29-1|TRBJ2-7|NA
CSVASAIDSYEQYF
TGCAGCGTTGCTTCAGCGATCGACTCCTACGAGCAGTACTTC
>NA|TRBV6-5|TRBJ2-7|TRBD2
CASSRGTSGIYEQYF
TGTGCCAGCAGTCGCGGGACTAGCGGGATCTACGAGCAGTACTTC
>NA|TRBV18|TRBJ2-1|TRBD1
CASSPRSTGVGYNEQFF
TGTGCCAGCTCACCACGGTCGACAGGGGTAGGCTACAATGAGCAGTTCTTC
>few|TRBV7-7|TRBJ1-1|NA
CASSFEVNTEAFF
TGTGCTAGCAGCTTTGAGGTTAACACTGAAGCTTTCTTT
>few|TRBV7-9|TRBJ2-7|NA
CASSPVRRWEQYF
TGTGCCAGCAGCCCGGTACGGAGGTGGGAGCAGTACTTC
>NA|TRBV4-2|TRBJ1-4|NA
CASSPDTSALFF
TGTGCCAGCAGCCCGGACACCTCCGCTCTGTTTTTT
>few|TRBV2|TRBJ1-4|TRBD1
CASRQTGSRLKLFF
TGTGCCAGCAGGCAGACAGGGAGTAGACTAAAACTGTTTTTT
>NA|TRBV5-1|TRBJ2-1|TRBD1
CASSPGDRGSYNEQFF
TGCGCCAGCAGCCCGGGGGACAGGGGATCCTACAATGAGCAGTTCTTC
>few|TRBV6-6|TRBJ2-7|TRBD1
CASSPGQDFVKQYF
TGTGCCAGCAGTCCGGGACAGGATTTCGTCAAGCAGTACTTC
>NA|TRBV7-9|TRBJ2-7|TRBD1
CASSWTGYEQYF
TGTGCCAGCAGCTGGACAGGCTACGAGCAGTACTTC
>once|TRBV6-5|TRBJ2-7|TRBD2
CASSSSGTPYEQYF
TGTGCCAGCAGCAGTAGCGGGACACCCTACGAGCAGTACTTC
>few|TRBV30|TRBJ1-2|TRBD1
CAWSYRAGGIYGYTF
TGTGCCTGGAGTTACCGCGCAGGGGGCATCTATGGCTACACCTTC
>NA|TRBV6-5|TRBJ2-3|NA
CASNRLGDTQYF
TGTGCCAGCAACCGCCTTGGCGATACGCAGTATTTT
>NA|TRBV10-1|TRBJ1-2|NA
CASSELRTGGYTF
TGCGCCAGCAGTGAGTTACGGACTGGTGGCTACACCTTC
>NA|TRBV7-2|TRBJ2-7|TRBD2
CASSLFTSAEYEQYF
TGTGCCAGCAGCTTATTCACTAGCGCCGAATACGAGCAGTACTTC
>NA|TRBV27|TRBJ2-2|TRBD1
CASSLTGGTGTGELFF
TGTGCCAGCAGTCTGACAGGGGGGACGGGCACCGGGGAGCTGTTTTTT